A selection of T cell receptor beta chains follows, all from one sample in a study of T cell responses to AZD1222 COVID-19 vaccine. Only in-frame clones appear in the TCRdb table, and some are missing; sequencing was by immunoSEQ multiplex PCR. The sample shows about 120,000 clones, approximately 90% of them seen only once. The material was peripheral blood, obtained on day 0 of AZD1222 vaccination. Receptor source: an adult in good health. Both conserved end residues are part of each CDR3. A D gene is named only where the DNA matches it firmly. Clone size, where shown, is once, few, many, or a class for clones that have expanded.

v_call	clone_size	d_call	cdr3_length	j_call	cdr3_aa	cdr3_nt
TRBV28	.	.	15	TRBJ2-7	CASSPTSISSYEQYF	TGTGCCAGCAGTCCAACTTCCATCAGCTCCTACGAGCAGTACTTC
TRBV27	.	.	18	TRBJ1-5	CASSLTPLGRISNQPQHF	TGTGCCAGCAGTTTAACCCCCCTGGGAAGGATAAGCAATCAGCCCCAGCATTTT
TRBV6-5	.	.	15	TRBJ2-7	CASSRGQGNSYEQYF	TGTGCCAGCAGTCGGGGGCAGGGTAACTCCTACGAGCAGTACTTC
TRBV6-5	.	.	15	TRBJ1-1	CASSLTDTMNTEAFF	TGTGCCAGCAGTTTGACAGATACCATGAACACTGAAGCTTTCTTT
TRBV20-1	.	TRBD2	14	TRBJ2-7	CSANELAGIHEQYF	TGCAGTGCTAATGAACTAGCGGGTATCCACGAGCAGTACTTC
TRBV28	.	TRBD1	14	TRBJ1-2	CASSLGQAPAGYTF	TGTGCCAGCAGTCTGGGACAGGCCCCGGCGGGCTACACCTTC
TRBV7-2	.	.	13	TRBJ2-3	CASVRASTDTQYF	TGTGCCAGCGTCAGGGCTAGCACAGATACGCAGTATTTT
TRBV5-4	.	TRBD1	13	TRBJ2-7	CASSFTGDYEQYF	TGTGCCAGCAGCTTTACAGGGGACTACGAGCAGTACTTC
TRBV6-6	.	.	14	TRBJ2-5	CASSPGPGEETQYF	TGTGCCAGCAGCCCCGGACCCGGCGAGGAGACCCAGTACTTC
TRBV2	.	.	15	TRBJ2-2	CASSAVFANTGELFF	TGTGCCAGCAGTGCCGTGTTCGCGAACACCGGGGAGCTGTTTTTT
TRBV5-4	.	TRBD2	15	TRBJ2-1	CASSFGGTSYNEQFF	TGTGCCAGCAGCTTTGGTGGGACTAGCTACAATGAGCAGTTCTTC
TRBV6-5	.	.	13	TRBJ2-7	CASSMDSSYEQYF	TGTGCCAGCAGTATGGACAGCTCCTACGAGCAGTACTTC
TRBV6-5	.	TRBD2	15	TRBJ2-7	CASSLRLAGGYEQYF	TGTGCCAGCAGTCTGCGACTAGCGGGGGGTTACGAGCAGTACTTC
TRBV24-1	.	.	14	TRBJ1-6	CATPESLGIGPLHF	TGTGCCACCCCGGAGTCTTTGGGAATCGGACCCCTCCACTTT
TRBV11-2	.	.	15	TRBJ1-5	CASSLGAGSNQPQHF	TGTGCCAGCAGCTTAGGGGCAGGGAGCAATCAGCCCCAGCATTTT
TRBV2	.	.	13	TRBJ1-1	CASGTPMNTEAFF	TGTGCCAGTGGGACACCAATGAACACTGAAGCTTTCTTT
TRBV9	.	.	13	TRBJ2-1	CASSVDSGYEQFF	TGTGCCAGCAGCGTAGATAGTGGGTATGAGCAGTTCTTC
TRBV29-1	.	.	18	TRBJ2-1	CSVEGVGSGEYSYNEQFF	TGCAGCGTGGAAGGGGTCGGGTCAGGCGAGTACTCCTACAATGAGCAGTTCTTC
TRBV7-2	once	TRBD2	16	TRBJ2-1	CASTVGGGGAHNEQFF	TGTGCCAGCACCGTCGGGGGCGGGGGGGCCCACAATGAGCAGTTCTTC
TRBV6-5	.	TRBD1	14	TRBJ1-4	CASAEGQGREKLFF	TGTGCCAGCGCGGAAGGACAGGGACGCGAAAAACTGTTTTTT
TRBV6-2/TRBV6-3	.	TRBD1	15	TRBJ2-7	CASSTQRDSHYEQYF	TGTGCCAGCAGCACTCAACGGGACAGTCACTACGAGCAGTACTTC
TRBV18	.	.	16	TRBJ2-3	CASSPPFPQRTDTQYF	TGTGCCAGCTCACCACCATTTCCACAGCGCACAGATACGCAGTATTTT
TRBV19	.	TRBD2	17	TRBJ2-1	CASSSPSSGGLMNEQFF	TGTGCCAGTAGTTCCCCATCTAGCGGGGGGCTTATGAATGAGCAGTTCTTC
TRBV5-4	.	.	14	TRBJ2-7	CASSHSDRPYEQYF	TGTGCCAGCAGCCATTCTGACAGACCCTACGAGCAGTACTTC
TRBV19	.	TRBD1	19	TRBJ1-5	CASSIVGTGSGSGNQPQHF	TGTGCCAGTAGTATAGTTGGGACAGGGTCCGGTTCGGGCAATCAGCCCCAGCATTTT
TRBV9	.	.	17	TRBJ1-3	CASSPGGGAYSGNTIYF	TGTGCCAGCAGCCCTGGTGGGGGGGCCTACTCTGGAAACACCATATATTTT
TRBV12-3/TRBV12-4	.	.	11	TRBJ2-7	CASSSLEEQYF	TGTGCCAGCAGCTCCCTCGAGGAGCAGTACTTC
TRBV7-8	.	.	15	TRBJ2-1	CASSSRVQERDEQFF	TGTGCCAGCAGCTCTAGGGTACAGGAACGCGATGAGCAGTTCTTC
TRBV3-1/TRBV3-2	.	.	13	TRBJ2-7	CASSQAIAGEQYF	TGTGCCAGCAGCCAAGCTATTGCTGGCGAGCAGTACTTC
TRBV5-6	.	TRBD1	13	TRBJ1-2	CASSLGQGHGYTF	TGTGCCAGCAGCTTGGGACAGGGCCATGGCTACACCTTC
TRBV7-2	.	.	15	TRBJ2-5	CASSLGRSGKETQYF	TGTGCCAGCAGCTTAGGTCGTTCCGGAAAAGAGACCCAGTACTTC
TRBV7-7	.	.	17	TRBJ2-2	CASSLTRPSGGTGELFF	TGTGCTAGCAGCTTAACGAGGCCGAGCGGAGGTACCGGGGAGCTGTTTTTT
TRBV10-1	few	.	14	TRBJ2-7	CASSPGPSSYEQYF	TGCGCCAGCAGCCCAGGGCCAAGCTCCTACGAGCAGTACTTC
TRBV5-5	.	.	13	TRBJ1-2	CASSSTDLYGYTF	TGTGCCAGCAGCTCGACAGATCTCTATGGCTACACCTTC
TRBV28	.	.	14	TRBJ1-2	CASSPSRGIYGYTF	TGTGCCAGCAGTCCGAGCAGGGGCATCTATGGCTACACCTTC
TRBV18	.	.	18	TRBJ2-3	CASSPMGRTAGLTDTQYF	TGTGCCAGCTCACCCATGGGACGGACGGCTGGGCTTACAGATACGCAGTATTTT
TRBV5-1	.	TRBD1	14	TRBJ1-2	CASSLVGGDYGYTF	TGCGCCAGCAGCTTGGTAGGGGGCGACTATGGCTACACCTTC
TRBV5-1	.	TRBD2	19	TRBJ2-3	CASSWGLAGGQGVTDTQYF	TGCGCCAGCAGCTGGGGACTAGCGGGAGGGCAAGGGGTCACAGATACGCAGTATTTT
TRBV11-2	.	TRBD2	18	TRBJ2-3	CASSPRTSGRGLADTQYF	TGTGCCAGCAGCCCCAGGACTAGCGGGAGGGGTCTGGCAGATACGCAGTATTTT
TRBV19	.	.	12	TRBJ2-5	CASSITEETQYF	TGTGCCAGTAGTATTACAGAAGAGACCCAGTACTTC
TRBV6-6	.	TRBD1	15	TRBJ1-1	CASSLQGAGNTEAFF	TGTGCCAGCAGCCTACAGGGGGCAGGGAACACTGAAGCTTTCTTT
TRBV5-4	.	TRBD1	13	TRBJ1-2	CASSLQGVRSYTF	TGTGCCAGCAGCTTACAGGGGGTTAGGAGCTACACCTTC
TRBV3-1/TRBV3-2	.	.	15	TRBJ2-7	CASSQAWGSSYEQYF	TGTGCCAGCAGCCAAGCGTGGGGTTCCTCCTACGAGCAGTACTTC
TRBV6-5	.	.	14	TRBJ2-7	CASSYQQRYYEQYF	TGTGCCAGCAGTTACCAACAGCGGTACTACGAGCAGTACTTC
TRBV9	.	.	13	TRBJ2-4	CASSVTERDIQYF	TGTGCCAGCAGCGTAACCGAGAGGGACATTCAGTACTTC
TRBV4-1	.	.	16	TRBJ1-4	CASSPAMARVNEKLFF	TGCGCCAGCAGCCCAGCCATGGCGAGGGTTAACGAAAAACTGTTTTTT
TRBV10-3	.	.	13	TRBJ1-5	CAISERERQPQHF	TGTGCCATCAGTGAGAGGGAACGTCAGCCCCAGCATTTT
TRBV2	.	TRBD1	13	TRBJ1-6	CASKTGGNSPLHF	TGTGCCAGCAAAACAGGGGGCAATTCACCCCTCCACTTT
TRBV6-4	.	TRBD1	14	TRBJ2-2	CASSDSQGAGELFF	TGTGCCAGCAGTGACTCTCAGGGGGCCGGGGAGCTGTTTTTT
TRBV7-9	.	.	16	TRBJ1-3	CASSLAVSSPGNTIYF	TGTGCCAGCAGCTTAGCGGTCTCTAGTCCTGGAAACACCATATATTTT
TRBV29-1	.	.	17	TRBJ1-1	CSVSIRPQKYVNTEAFF	TGCAGCGTTTCTATTCGACCTCAGAAGTACGTGAACACTGAAGCTTTCTTT
TRBV20-1	.	TRBD2	16	TRBJ2-1	CSASLDLRTSGREQFF	TGCAGTGCTAGTTTGGACTTGCGGACTAGCGGGAGGGAGCAGTTCTTC
TRBV5-6	.	.	15	TRBJ1-5	CASSALGVGNQPQHF	TGTGCCAGCAGCGCGCTCGGGGTGGGCAATCAGCCCCAGCATTTT
TRBV27	.	.	15	TRBJ1-6	CASSFRGSYNSPLHF	TGTGCCAGCAGTTTCAGGGGCTCCTATAATTCACCCCTCCACTTT
TRBV18	.	.	14	TRBJ1-1	CASSPQEGTTEAFF	TGTGCCAGCTCACCACAAGAGGGGACGACTGAAGCTTTCTTT
TRBV19	.	.	13	TRBJ1-1	CASSIGTNTEAFF	TGTGCCAGTAGTATAGGGACGAACACTGAAGCTTTCTTT